What follows describes a single T cell receptor beta chain. This sample stems from a study of blood T cell repertoires in COVID-19. How the authors handled the data: Estimation of nucleated cell counts was performed using reference gene primer amplification. Produced via immunoSEQ multiplex PCR; TCRdb's table is partial and in-frame only. The V and J calls and the clone size are those of that table, but D and trimming were determined from the DNA. The table records under 250,000 clones, 80% to 90% of them present only once. Study members were between roughly 18 and 100 years old and lived in approximately 25 US regions. This CDR3 has 15 amino acids. CDR1 and CDR2 from the germline V gene are SGHRS and YFSETQ. V dropped 0 bases and J dropped 1 base, with 7 bases sitting between them.

The chain recombines TRBV5-1 with TRBJ2-2; TRBD2 is a possible D gene (5 bases). The receptor's source is a woman in her fifties or sixties who had been exposed to COVID-19. Sequenced: PBMCs or T cells enriched from blood (not recorded which). CDR3 region: CASSLGLLNTGELFF. CDR3 sequence (DNA): TGCGCCAGCAGCTTGGGACTACTGAACACCGGGGAGCTGTTTTTT.